The 24 T cell receptor beta chains below all came from one sample that was sequenced in a study of glioma-infiltrating T cells after dendritic cell vaccination. Clones were read by immunoSEQ multiplex PCR, and TCRdb kept only the in-frame ones, dropping some. The repertoire holds tens of thousands of clones, with more than 75% as singletons. This material consisted of blood, taken before dendritic cell vaccination. These receptors all come from a human donor with glioblastoma.

The chain is built from TRBV5-1 and TRBJ2-1; D is possibly TRBD2 (6 bases). CDR3 length: 18 amino acids. Trimming removed 0 bases from V and 6 bases from J, with 22 bases in between. Looked up from germline, CDR1 is SGHRS and CDR2 is YFSETQ. This CDR3 is CASSLERVGDLGANEQFF. The CDR3 DNA sequence: TGCGCCAGCAGCTTGGAACGAGTGGGGGACTTGGGAGCCAATGAGCAGTTCTTC.

As to this clone: Other DNA sequences within the sample encode an identical CDR3. The chain has TRBV10-3 and TRBJ1-1, with D unclear. The CDR3 loop spans 14 amino acids. The V gene lost 7 bases and the J gene lost 4 bases, with 16 bases spanning the gap. Germline V gene lookup returns CDR1 ENHRY and CDR2 SYGVKD. Here the CDR3 reads CAITKQGSGTEAFF. The DNA for the CDR3 is TGTGCCATCACTAAACAAGGGAGCGGCACTGAAGCTTTCTTT.

The CDR3 DNA reads as TGTGCCTGGAGTCGCGGATACGAGCAGTACTTC. Residues: CAWSRGYEQYF. The chain combines TRBV30 with TRBJ2-7, with D uncertain. The germline V and J ends were trimmed by 2 bases and 4 bases, with 6 bases remaining between them. CDR3 length equals 11 residues. CDR1 is GTSNPN, CDR2 SVGIG, per germline (reference sequence).

The gene calls are TRBV9 and TRBJ1-3; no reliable D call. Germline values: CDR1 SGDLS, CDR2 YYNGEE. This CDR3 spans 14 amino acids. With 7 bases removed from V and 4 bases from J, the gap between germline ends came to 15 bases. CDR3 sequence reads: CASSQVPVGNTIYF. The CDR3 region has the DNA TGTGCCAGCTCACAAGTGCCCGTCGGAAACACCATATATTTT.

The chain joins TRBV9 to TRBJ1-2; perhaps TRBD1 as D (5 bases). V gave up 0 bases and J gave up 5 bases, with 11 bases separating them. This CDR3 is built from 14 residues. Germline V CDR1 and CDR2: SGDLS, YYNGEE. This CDR3 reads CASSVVGGEYGYTF. The CDR3 DNA sequence: TGTGCCAGCAGCGTAGTTGGAGGGGAGTATGGCTACACCTTC.

This chain links TRBV6-5 with TRBJ1-2; D possibly corresponds to TRBD1 (5 bases). Germline V CDR1 and CDR2: MNHEY, SVGAGI. The V end was cut by 7 bases, the J end by 4 bases, with 16 bases between. CDR3 size: 14 residues. The CDR3 DNA sequence: TGTGCCAGCATGTCGCCAGTGGGGCCCTATGGCTACACCTTC. Protein sequence: CASMSPVGPYGYTF.

The rearrangement uses TRBV21-1 and TRBJ1-2; the DNA was not compared with TRBD1, the D call given in the table. TRBV21-1 is termed a pseudogene. The CDR3 runs to 16 residues. The CDR3 DNA is TGTGCCAGCAGGACAAATAACAGTAGAACCGCTTATGGCTACACCTTC. It translates to CASRTNNSRTAYGYTF.

V gene TRBV10-1 combines with J gene TRBJ2-4, with a possible D match to TRBD1 (5 bases). This CDR3 spans 15 amino acids. The ends were cut back, 0 bases at V and 7 bases at J, with 13 bases in the middle. Looked up from germline, CDR1 is WNHNN and CDR2 is SYGVQD (reference sequence). CDR3 in DNA: TGCGCCAGCAGTGAGTCGATTCAGGGATGGAACATTCAGTACTTC. This sequence encodes CASSESIQGWNIQYF.

The rearrangement uses TRBV27 and TRBJ2-7; D uncertain. The germline CDR1 and CDR2 sequences are MNHEY and SMNVEV (reference sequence). This CDR3 has 14 amino acids. The V gene lost 8 bases and the J gene lost 0 bases, with 14 bases spanning the gap. This chain's CDR3 is CASRMSVSSYEQYF. CDR3 nucleotides: TGTGCCAGCCGTATGTCCGTGAGCTCCTACGAGCAGTACTTC.

This chain joins TRBV11-2 and TRBJ1-5; no clear D. V shed 5 bases and J shed 5 bases, with 10 bases lying between them. The germline CDR1 and CDR2 sequences are SGHAT and FQNNGV. The CDR3 is 13 amino acids. The CDR3 loop is CASSLSLDQPQHF. The CDR3 DNA reads as TGTGCCAGCAGCCTGAGTTTGGATCAGCCCCAGCATTTT.

The table lists this clone with many counts. The chain joins TRBV7-9 to TRBJ2-7, with D tentatively TRBD2 (5 bases). CDR3 length: 13 residues. Deletions cut 5 bases from V and 4 bases from J, with 12 bases between. The germline V gene encodes CDR1 SEHNR and CDR2 FQNEAQ (reference sequence). CDR3 DNA: TGTGCCAGCAGCCCGAGGGAGCGTTACGAGCAGTACTTC. It is translated as CASSPRERYEQYF.

The chain employs TRBV30 and TRBJ2-3; 14 bases match TRBD2. The J segment lost 5 bases and the V segment lost 2 bases, leaving 9 bases of the junction unmatched. This CDR3 has 17 amino acids. Germline-derived CDR1 and CDR2 are GTSNPN and SVGIG (reference sequence). CDR3 protein: CAWSPSGLAGGLDTQYF. In DNA, the CDR3 is TGTGCCTGGAGTCCCTCCGGACTAGCGGGAGGTCTAGATACGCAGTATTTT. Combining the CDR3 with reference TRBV30 and TRBJ2-3 gives the whole variable domain SQTIHQWPATLVQPVGSPLSLECTVEGTSNPNLYWYRQAAGRGLQLLFYSVGIGQISSEVPQNLSASRPQDRQFILSSKKLLLSDSGFYLCAWSPSGLAGGLDTQYFGPGTRLTVL.

The gene calls are TRBV7-9 and TRBJ2-1; 8 bases map to TRBD2. The CDR3 is 19 residues long. The germline CDR1 and CDR2 sequences are SEHNR and FQNEAQ (reference sequence). With 1 base clipped from V and 7 bases from J, the junction kept 18 bases outside the gene matches. CDR3 sequence reads: CASSLGVAVVAGPLNEQFF. The CDR3 DNA reads TGTGCCAGCAGCTTAGGGGTAGCGGTGGTAGCGGGACCCCTTAATGAGCAGTTCTTC.

This rearrangement joins TRBV25-1 to TRBJ1-2; 9 positions match TRBD1. Per germline, CDR1 MGHDK and CDR2 SYGVNS. The CDR3 sequence is 15 residues long. V was pared by 2 bases and J by 8 bases, with 9 bases of the junction left unmatched. CDR3 bases: TGTGCCAGCAGTGAACCCGGGACAGGGAAGATAGGCTACACCTTC. Amino acids: CASSEPGTGKIGYTF.

The V and J genes are TRBV7-3 and TRBJ2-3, with 8 positions matching TRBD2. The CDR3 extends over 14 amino acids. Germline V gene lookup returns CDR1 SGHTA and CDR2 FQGTGA. Trimming removed 8 bases from V and 4 bases from J; junction bases left unmatched: 8. CDR3 in DNA: TGTGCCAGCGGAGTTAGCGGGGTCCCAGATACGCAGTATTTT. Translating gives CASGVSGVPDTQYF.

The chain uses TRBV29-1 and TRBJ1-2, with a possible D match to TRBD1 (6 bases). Germline V gene sequence: CDR1 SQVTM, CDR2 ANQGSEA. The CDR3 totals 13 residues. V was trimmed by 4 bases and J by 4 bases, leaving 13 bases between them. CDR3 protein: CSVVIGQIYGYTF. The CDR3 DNA reads as TGCAGCGTTGTGATTGGACAGATCTATGGCTACACCTTC.

This clone was counted only a few times. The chain carries TRBV11-2 and TRBJ1-4; a possible D gene is TRBD1 (6 bases). The CDR3 length is 13 residues. V lost 4 bases and J lost 8, with 11 bases in between. The V gene's germline CDR1 is SGHAT and CDR2 FQNNGV. In DNA form, the CDR3 reads TGTGCCAGCAGCTCACAGGGTTGGGAAAAACTGTTTTTT. Encoded protein: CASSSQGWEKLFF. The full variable domain, completed using reference TRBV11-2 and TRBJ1-4, is EAGVAQSPRYKIIEKRQSVAFWCNPISGHATLYWYQQILGQGPKLLIQFQNNGVVDDSQLPKDRFSAERLKGVDSTLKIQPAKLEDSAVYLCASSSQGWEKLFFGSGTQLSVL.

A single count supports this clone. The rearrangement joins TRBV19 to TRBJ1-2; D unclear. CDR3 length: 15 amino acids. From germline, CDR1 is LNHDA and CDR2 SQIVND (reference sequence). V lost 4 bases, J lost 0 bases, and 12 bases lay in between. CDR3 region: CASSSPVLTNYGYTF. Written as DNA, the CDR3 is TGTGCCAGTAGTAGCCCGGTGCTAACTAACTATGGCTACACCTTC.

The CDR3 coding sequence is TGTGCCAGCAGTTTAGGACAGGGGGACGAGCAGTACTTC. This encodes CASSLGQGDEQYF. V usage is TRBV27 and J usage is TRBJ2-7; 10 bases align to TRBD1. The CDR3 spans 13 residues. The germline CDR1 and CDR2 sequences are MNHEY and SMNVEV (reference sequence). The trim removed 2 bases at V and 5 bases at J, leaving 0 bases unmatched.

V and J are TRBV7-2 and TRBJ2-1; the match to TRBD1 covers 7 bases. Germline V gene lookup returns CDR1 SGHTA and CDR2 FQGNSA. The junction had 8 bases not matched to a gene; V was cut back by 5 bases and J by 4 bases. This CDR3 has 15 amino acids. CDR3 nucleotides: TGTGCCAGCAGCCCAGGGGGTAGCGCTTACAATGAGCAGTTCTTC. Translated: CASSPGGSAYNEQFF. The variable domain in full, completed from reference TRBV7-2 and TRBJ2-1, reads GAGVSQSPSNKVTEKGKDVELRCDPISGHTALYWYRQSLGQGLEFLIYFQGNSAPDKSGLPSDRFSAERTGGSVSTLTIQRTQQEDSAVYLCASSPGGSAYNEQFFGPGTRLTVL.

This clone has a single count. The CDR3 sequence is CASSFPRTDPGTSYDEQYF. The CDR3 nucleotides are TGTGCCAGCAGCTTCCCGCGGACAGACCCCGGGACTAGCTATGACGAGCAGTACTTC. The chain recombines TRBV7-9 with TRBJ2-7; TRBD2 aligns across 9 bases. V gave up 3 bases and J gave up 5 bases; unmatched junction bases: 20. This CDR3 contains 19 residues. The germline V gene has CDR1 SEHNR and CDR2 FQNEAQ (reference sequence).

The chain has TRBV13 and TRBJ2-7; a weak D match, TRBD2 (6 bases). The CDR3 runs to 15 residues. Germline lookup yields CDR1 PRHDT and CDR2 FYEKMQ (reference sequence). Trimming cost V 5 bases and J 2 bases, with 16 bases left between them. The CDR3: CASSLRLVAPYEQYF. CDR3 sequence (DNA): TGTGCCAGCAGCCTTAGACTAGTGGCCCCCTACGAGCAGTACTTC.

The rearrangement links TRBV11-2 to TRBJ1-2, with TRBD1 matching over 7 bases. Trimming took 5 bases from V and 4 from J; bases not matched to a gene: 13. Germline V gene data show CDR1 as SGHAT and CDR2 as FQNNGV. This CDR3 is 16 amino acids long. The CDR3 reads CASSPRSTGITYGYTF. CDR3 nucleotide sequence: TGTGCCAGCAGCCCACGCTCGACAGGGATTACCTATGGCTACACCTTC.

The rearrangement links TRBV19 to TRBJ2-5; 7 bases are a match to TRBD1. The CDR3 covers 15 residues. V was pared by 3 bases and J by 4 bases, with 8 bases of the junction left unmatched. The germline V gene encodes CDR1 LNHDA and CDR2 SQIVND (reference sequence). The CDR3 sequence: CASSMTGPGPETQYF. The DNA of the CDR3 is TGTGCCAGTAGTATGACAGGGCCAGGTCCAGAGACCCAGTACTTC.